A selection of T cell receptor beta chains follows, all from one sample in a study of early T cells in non-severe SARS-CoV-2 infection. Using its own MiXCR run on the 5' RACE reads, TCRdb lists one record per CDR3 protein. The data contain approximately 46,000 distinct CDR3 sequences, around 6.1% of them singletons. The sample comprised whole blood. The receptors derive from an adult who was a healthcare worker with PCR-confirmed SARS-CoV-2 infection or an uninfected control (not recorded which). CDR3s include the opening cysteine and the closing phenylalanine or tryptophan. A D gene is named only where the DNA matches it firmly. Clone sizes are given selectively: once, few, many, or a class where the clone is expanded.

>many|TRBJ1-1|-|TRBV27
TGTGCCAGCAGACTATCCGGTGGCACTGAAGCTTTCTTT
CASRLSGGTEAFF
>many|TRBJ2-7|TRBD1|TRBV12-3/TRBV12-4
TGTGCCAGCAGTTTAAGTAGGCGGTCCGGACAGGACCCAGCCTACGAGCAGTACTTC
CASSLSRRSGQDPAYEQYF
>many|TRBJ2-6|-|TRBV21-1
TGTGCCAGCAGCAAAGGCAATAGCGGGGATGAATCTGGGGCCAACGTCCTGACTTTC
CASSKGNSGDESGANVLTF
>-|TRBJ2-7|TRBD2|TRBV7-6
TGTGCCAGCAGCCCCGGGACTAGCGGGGGGTTAGGCGACGAGCAGTACTTC
CASSPGTSGGLGDEQYF
>few|TRBJ1-3|-|TRBV6-2/TRBV6-3
TGTGCCAGCAGGAAAAGTGGAGGAGCTGGAAACACCATATATTTT
CASRKSGGAGNTIYF
>many|TRBJ1-4|-|TRBV20-1
TGCAGTGCTAGAGCCCGGACCGCGGGGGGGGAAAAACTGTTTTTT
CSARARTAGGEKLFF
>many|TRBJ2-1|TRBD1|TRBV12-3/TRBV12-4
TGTGCCAGCAGGAACAGGGGTGGGAATGAGCAGTTCTTC
CASRNRGGNEQFF
>many|TRBJ2-5|-|TRBV6-6
TGTGCCAGCAGTCGGGTCTCGGAAGAGACCCAGTACTTC
CASSRVSEETQYF
>few|TRBJ2-1|-|TRBV5-1
TGCGCCAGCAGCTTGGCTAGTGGGCGCAATGAGCAGTTCTTC
CASSLASGRNEQFF
>many|TRBJ2-3|TRBD2|TRBV4-1
TGCGCCAGCAGCCAAGAAAGGGAGCGGGGGGTCTTAGATACGCAGTATTTT
CASSQERERGVLDTQYF
>-|TRBJ1-2|-|TRBV21-1
TGTGCCAGCAGCACCTGCACAGGGAGTAACTATGGCTACACCTTC
CASSTCTGSNYGYTF
>many|TRBJ2-3|-|TRBV12-3/TRBV12-4
TGTGCCAGCAGTTTCTACGCGGGGGCCACAGATACGCAGTATTTT
CASSFYAGATDTQYF
>medium-sized|TRBJ2-7|-|TRBV6-6
TGTGCCAGCACTCCCACTTGGGGGTTGTCCTACGAGCAGTACTTC
CASTPTWGLSYEQYF
>many|TRBJ1-3|-|TRBV20-1
TGCAGTGCTAGTGCGGGGGCTGGAAACACCATATATTTT
CSASAGAGNTIYF
>many|TRBJ1-1|-|TRBV12-3/TRBV12-4
TGTGCCAGCAGTTTTTGGTTGACTGAAGCTTTCTTT
CASSFWLTEAFF
>many|TRBJ2-1|-|TRBV6-2/TRBV6-3
TGTGCCAGCAGTATCCTAGCGAGCTACAATGAGCAGTTCTTC
CASSILASYNEQFF
>many|TRBJ1-4|-|TRBV12-3/TRBV12-4
TGTGCCAGCACCCGGAGCGGGTCCAACGAAAAACTGTTTTTT
CASTRSGSNEKLFF
>few|TRBJ1-5|-|TRBV19
TGTGCCAGTAGTATTTGGGGGGCGCCAATCCATCCCTCTTTTCAGCCCCAGCATTTT
CASSIWGAPIHPSFQPQHF
>many|TRBJ1-1|TRBD1|TRBV20-1
TGCAGTGCTAACAGGGGAGGCACTGAAGCTTTCTTT
CSANRGGTEAFF
>-|TRBJ2-7|TRBD1|TRBV4-2
TGTGCCAGCAGCCAAGGACCGCGGGACAGGGGAGGATCCTACGAGCAGTACTTC
CASSQGPRDRGGSYEQYF
>few|TRBJ1-1|-|TRBV5-4
TGTGCCAGCAGCTGGGGGGATGGGGACACTGAAGCTTTCTTT
CASSWGDGDTEAFF
>many|TRBJ2-7|TRBD1|TRBV20-1
TGCAGTGCTAGAGATATTGGCGACAGGGGGCGCGAGCAGTACTTC
CSARDIGDRGREQYF
>many|TRBJ2-3|-|TRBV6-4
TGTGCCAGCAGCGAGACAGGCTCCGCGGCAGATACGCAGTATTTT
CASSETGSAADTQYF
>-|TRBJ1-2|TRBD1|TRBV20-1
TGCAGTAAACAGGGGGCTGAGGGCTACACCTTC
CSKQGAEGYTF
>few|TRBJ2-1|-|TRBV6-5
TGTGCCAGCAGTTACGGGGCCTACAATGAGCAGTTCTTC
CASSYGAYNEQFF
>few|TRBJ1-5|-|TRBV5-1
TGCGCCAGCAGCTTGGAGAGCAATCAGCCCCAGCATTTT
CASSLESNQPQHF
>-|TRBJ1-1|-|TRBV27
TGTGCCAGCAGTTTGAGCCCTTCGGGTGAAGCTTTCTTT
CASSLSPSGEAFF
>many|TRBJ1-5|-|TRBV19
TGTGCCAGTAGAATTTCAGGGTCTCGCAATCAGCCCCAGCATTTT
CASRISGSRNQPQHF
>many|TRBJ2-5|-|TRBV2
TGTGCCAGCAGTGAAGCAGGGGAGACCCAGTACTTC
CASSEAGETQYF
>many|TRBJ1-3|TRBD1|TRBV2
TGTGCCACGGGACAGGATAGCTCTGGAAACACCATATATTTT
CATGQDSSGNTIYF
>many|TRBJ1-2|-|TRBV9
TGTGCCAGCAGCGAGCAGGGAGAAATGGGCGGCTACACCTTC
CASSEQGEMGGYTF
>many|TRBJ2-3|TRBD1|TRBV29-1
TGCAGCGCGGCCCCAGGGGGCCGGACAGATACGCAGTATTTT
CSAAPGGRTDTQYF
>few|TRBJ2-2|-|TRBV2
TGTGCCACCTCTTTGACAGGGGAGCTGTTTTTT
CATSLTGELFF
>many|TRBJ1-5|-|TRBV30
TGTGCCTGGAGTGGTCCCACTAGCAATCAGCCCCAGCATTTT
CAWSGPTSNQPQHF
>few|TRBJ1-5|-|TRBV7-2
TGTGCCAGCAGCGAGTCATATCAGCCCCAGCATTTT
CASSESYQPQHF
>few|TRBJ2-7|-|TRBV11-1
TGTGCCAGCAGCCAGGACTCCTACGAGCAGTACTTC
CASSQDSYEQYF
>many|TRBJ2-5|TRBD2|TRBV6-1
TGTGCCAGCAGTGAACTAGCGGGGGGGCAAGAGACCCAGTACTTC
CASSELAGGQETQYF
>few|TRBJ2-1|-|TRBV7-9
TGTGCCAGCAGCTTACGGACCGGACATGAGCAGTTCTTC
CASSLRTGHEQFF
>many|TRBJ2-7|-|TRBV7-2
TGTGCCAGCAGCTTAGCCCCTAGTACGGGCTACGAGCAGTACTTC
CASSLAPSTGYEQYF
>few|TRBJ2-1|-|TRBV20-1
TGCAGTGCTAGAGATCAAACTCAGGGGGGTTACAATGAGCAGTTCTTC
CSARDQTQGGYNEQFF
>many|TRBJ1-5|-|TRBV3-1
TGTGCCAGCAGCCACGCCGGGACTCAGCCCCAGCATTTT
CASSHAGTQPQHF
>many|TRBJ2-5|TRBD1|TRBV20-1
TGCAGTGCTAACCCCGGGACAGGGAAGGAAGAGACCCAGTACTTC
CSANPGTGKEETQYF
>-|TRBJ2-2|TRBD2|TRBV30
TGTGCCTGGAGTAGTGAGCGGGGGGGCCGCACCGGGGAGCTGTTTTTT
CAWSSERGGRTGELFF
>many|TRBJ2-5|TRBD2|TRBV12-3/TRBV12-4
TGTGCCAGCAGAGCCGGGACTAGCGGGGGCCCGACCCAGTACTTC
CASRAGTSGGPTQYF
>many|TRBJ2-7|TRBD1|TRBV20-1
TGCAGTGCCCCTCCCCTGACAGGGCTGAGCTCCTACGAGCAGTACTTC
CSAPPLTGLSSYEQYF
>many|TRBJ2-5|-|TRBV7-9
TGTGCCAGCAGCTTCGAGGAAAAGACCCAGTACTTC
CASSFEEKTQYF
>few|TRBJ1-6|-|TRBV4-1
TGCGCCAGCAGCGAGCTCCAGGGCGCTTTTTCACCCCTCCACTTT
CASSELQGAFSPLHF
>many|TRBJ2-1|-|TRBV7-4
TGTGCCAGCAGCCCAAGGAGGGGCTACAATGAGCAGTTCTTC
CASSPRRGYNEQFF
>many|TRBJ2-1|-|TRBV5-1
TGCGCCAGCAGCTCCGAGGGGCAGGGGGGACACAATGAGCAGTTCTTC
CASSSEGQGGHNEQFF
>many|TRBJ1-2|-|TRBV7-7
TGTGCCAGCAGCCCTCTCCACTATGGCTACACCTTC
CASSPLHYGYTF
>many|TRBJ2-7|-|TRBV5-1
TGCGCCAGCAGCTTGAGTCAGGGGATCGGCGAGCAGTACTTC
CASSLSQGIGEQYF
>many|TRBJ1-2|TRBD1|TRBV28
TGTGCCAGCAGTTTTACAGGGGGCGATAGCTACACCTTC
CASSFTGGDSYTF
>-|TRBJ2-7|-|TRBV18
TGTGCCAGCTCACCAGGGACGGTGGGATCTTACGAGCAGTACTTC
CASSPGTVGSYEQYF
>-|TRBJ1-1|-|TRBV29-1
TGCAGCGTTGTGTCAAGCACTGAAGCTTTCTTT
CSVVSSTEAFF